This TCR beta chain stems from a study of CD4 and CD8 cells across lung adenocarcinoma regions. This clonotype is classed as medium-sized (0.01 to 0.1%). TCRdb itself ran the PCR reads through MiXCR, one entry per CDR3 protein. The top ten clones hold around 19% of a sample with under 13,000 distinct CDR3 sequences, about 53% of them seen once. With 6 bases removed from V and 7 bases from J, the gap between germline ends came to 15 bases. CDR1 and CDR2 (germline): MNHNS, SASEGT. The CDR3 totals 14 residues. The patients had localized lung adenocarcinoma, a non-small cell subtype. This TCR derives from a male donor with lung adenocarcinoma. The CD4 and CD8 labels of this study may be unreliable. V is TRBV6-1 and J is TRBJ2-2; D is perhaps TRBD1 or TRBD2 (6 bases each). What was sequenced was CD4+ T cells from the center of a lung tumor. In DNA, the CDR3 is TGTGCCAGCAGCGCGGGACAAGATATCGGGGAGCTGTTTTTT. Amino acids: CASSAGQDIGELFF.